This T cell receptor beta chain came from a study of T cell responses to AZD1222 COVID-19 vaccine. Study overall: Whether given at about 4 or about 12 weeks, second doses were pooled.

Assay: immunoSEQ multiplex PCR; the TCRdb copy retains only in-frame clones and omits some. The data contain around 71,000 clones, roughly 80% of them singletons. In germline, CDR1 is SGHAT, CDR2 FQNNGV. This CDR3 spans 11 amino acids. V trimming: 5 bases; J trimming: 9 bases; junction bases outside the gene matches: 3. The genes are TRBV11-2 and TRBJ2-7; 8 positions match TRBD1. This sequence originates from an adult in good health. The sample consisted of peripheral blood, taken on day 0 of AZD1222 vaccination. CDR3 region: CASSVQGVQYF. CDR3 DNA: TGTGCCAGCAGCGTACAGGGGGTGCAGTACTTC.